This TCR beta chain came from a study of blood T cell repertoires in COVID-19. Overall study: COVID-19 samples from acute and convalescent phases originated in the United States, Italy and Spain.

Study members were between roughly 18 and 89 years old and lived in roughly 24 US regions. The study assigned cohorts using participant-reported clinical history. Generated by immunoSEQ multiplex PCR, the TCRdb table keeps only in-frame clones and is missing some. The table shows about 280,000 clones, with about four fifths occurring only once. The CDR3 totals 15 residues. CDR1 and CDR2 (germline): SNHLY, FYNNEI. J was trimmed by 5 bases and V by 8 bases; bases with no gene match: 13. The TCR was taken from a middle-aged man who had been exposed to COVID-19. Input material: PBMCs or T cells enriched from blood (not recorded which). This chain connects TRBV2 to TRBJ2-5; 8 nucleotides align to TRBD2. The CDR3 region has the DNA TGTGCCAGCGGGGGGGCGGGAGGCATGTGGGAGACCCAGTACTTC. Protein product: CASGGAGGMWETQYF.